These 9 T cell receptor beta chains were sequenced from one sample in a study of cytomegalovirus exposure and HLA in healthy donors. It was with 60 Vbeta and 13 Jbeta primers that the PCR ran. The repertoire was sequenced with immunoSEQ multiplex PCR; TCRdb's copy has only in-frame clones and lacks some. The sample shows more than 200,000 clones, roughly 68% of them seen only once. Sequencing was performed on PBMCs. The receptors were sampled from a man in his forties or fifties in good health and CMV-seropositive.

V gene TRBV4-2 combines with J gene TRBJ2-2; D might be TRBD1 (6 bases). Per germline, CDR1 LGHNA and CDR2 YNFKEQ. Trimming shortened V by 4 bases and J by 0 bases, and 15 bases separated the two germline ends. The CDR3 extends over 17 amino acids. The CDR3 loop is CASSPPGTTANTGELFF. The CDR3 nucleotides read TGTGCCAGCAGCCCCCCAGGGACAACTGCGAACACCGGGGAGCTGTTTTTT.

This clone was counted between two and nine times. The V gene is TRBV2, the J gene TRBJ2-5; perhaps TRBD1 as D (6 bases). V lost 3 bases, J lost 1 base, and 9 bases lay in between. The CDR3 length is 14 residues. Germline-derived CDR1 and CDR2 are SNHLY and FYNNEI. The CDR3 reads CASSEGRGQETQYF. In DNA, the CDR3 is TGTGCCAGCAGTGAGGGCAGGGGCCAAGAGACCCAGTACTTC.

The V call is TRBV29-1, the J call TRBJ2-7, with D unclear. V lost 0 bases to trimming and J lost 0 bases, with 6 bases between them. Per germline, CDR1 SQVTM and CDR2 ANQGSEA. The CDR3 is made up of 13 amino acids. The DNA for the CDR3 is TGCAGCGTTGAAGAGCCAGACTCCTACGAGCAGTACTTC. Translated: CSVEEPDSYEQYF.

This rearrangement joins TRBV7-9 to TRBJ1-1; D is ambiguous. The germline CDR1 and CDR2 sequences are SEHNR and FQNEAQ (reference sequence). This CDR3 region has 14 residues. The V end was cut by 6 bases, the J end by 0 bases, with 11 bases between. This chain's CDR3 is CASSSDNMNTEAFF. The CDR3 nucleotides read TGTGCCAGCAGTTCCGACAACATGAACACTGAAGCTTTCTTT.

V gene TRBV6-1 combines with J gene TRBJ1-5; 7 bases are shared with TRBD1. The CDR3 is made up of 14 amino acids. Losses at the gene ends were 4 bases for V and 3 bases for J; bases not matched to a gene: 3. Germline V gives CDR1 MNHNS, CDR2 SASEGT. CDR3 coding DNA: TGTGCCAGCAGTGTGACAGGGACCAATCAGCCCCAGCATTTT. Residues: CASSVTGTNQPQHF.

The table lists this clone with a count of one. The J gene is TRBJ2-2, the V gene TRBV4-1; 10 positions match TRBD1. Trimming removed 3 bases from V and 4 bases from J; junction bases left unmatched: 5. This CDR3 is 16 amino acids long. The germline CDR1 and CDR2 sequences are MGHRA and YSYEKL. The CDR3 sequence: CASSQGGTGVTGELFF. DNA of the CDR3: TGCGCCAGCAGCCAGGGGGGGACAGGGGTCACCGGGGAGCTGTTTTTT.

The chain links TRBV6-5 to TRBJ1-1; TRBD1 agrees at 7 bases. The CDR3 is made up of 12 amino acids. Germline loops: CDR1 MNHEY, CDR2 SVGAGI. V lost 8 bases to trimming and J lost 3 bases; unmatched junction nucleotides: 3. The CDR3 loop is CASGGGYTEAFF. The CDR3 DNA is TGTGCCAGCGGAGGGGGCTACACTGAAGCTTTCTTT.

The chain couples TRBV5-4 to TRBJ1-1; D unresolved. Trimming pared 0 bases from V and 1 base from J, leaving 10 bases between. This CDR3 region has 15 residues. Germline V lookup: CDR1 SGHNT, CDR2 YYREEE (reference sequence). The CDR3 region has the DNA TGTGCCAGCAGCTTGGCGGTATACTCGAACACTGAAGCTTTCTTT. Amino acids: CASSLAVYSNTEAFF.

The chain couples TRBV7-9 to TRBJ2-2; tentatively, D is TRBD2 (6 bases). Between the trimmed V and J ends, which lost 2 bases and 5 bases, there was a span of 15 bases. Germline V gene sequence: CDR1 SEHNR, CDR2 FQNEAQ (reference sequence). The CDR3 spans 16 residues. CDR3 protein: CASSLRTGTGTGELFF. The CDR3 nucleotides read TGTGCCAGCAGCTTACGAACGGGGACTGGAACCGGGGAGCTGTTTTTT.